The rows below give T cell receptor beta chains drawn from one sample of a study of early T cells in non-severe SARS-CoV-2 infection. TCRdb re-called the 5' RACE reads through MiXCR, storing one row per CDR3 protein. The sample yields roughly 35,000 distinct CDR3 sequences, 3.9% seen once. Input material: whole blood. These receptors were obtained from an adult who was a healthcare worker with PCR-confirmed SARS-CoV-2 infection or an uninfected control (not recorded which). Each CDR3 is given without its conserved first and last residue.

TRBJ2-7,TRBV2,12,VSNHPEVTYEQY
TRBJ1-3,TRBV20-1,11,SARGGSENTIY
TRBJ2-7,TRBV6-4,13,ASSYRGPFTYKQY
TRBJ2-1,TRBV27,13,ASSLSNGNYNEQF
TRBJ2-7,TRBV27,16,ASSAIGGLAGGGYEQY
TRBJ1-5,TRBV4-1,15,ASSQDPTDIGNQPQH
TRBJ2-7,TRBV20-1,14,SARVTRLAGGGEQY
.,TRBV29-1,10,SVDGPNFIQY
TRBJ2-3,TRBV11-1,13,ASSADTGSFQRQY
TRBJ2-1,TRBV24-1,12,ATSDAGTANEQF
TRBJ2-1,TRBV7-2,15,ASSPRRGGRTSDEQF
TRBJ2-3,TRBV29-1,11,SVAAGGLDTQY
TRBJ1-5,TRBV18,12,ASSPGTGAQPQH
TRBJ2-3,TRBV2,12,ASRMGQSTDTQY
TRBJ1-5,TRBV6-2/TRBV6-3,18,ASKSGAGAINGGQSQPQH
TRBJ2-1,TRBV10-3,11,AISKGLDNEQF
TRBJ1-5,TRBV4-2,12,ASSLTVNNQPQH
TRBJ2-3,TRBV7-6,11,ASSFSGKDTQY
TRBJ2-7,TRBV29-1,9,SVNREYEQY
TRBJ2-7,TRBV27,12,ASGLAGVLYEQY
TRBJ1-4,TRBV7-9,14,ASSRQWGRTNEKLF
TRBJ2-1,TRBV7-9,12,ASSPGINRDEQF
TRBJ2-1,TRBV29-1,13,SVERLLAGNNEQF
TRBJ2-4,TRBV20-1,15,SAWGLAGGLAKNIQY
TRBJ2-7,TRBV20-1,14,SARIPGTGLFNEQY
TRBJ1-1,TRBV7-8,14,ASSLADRARNTEAF
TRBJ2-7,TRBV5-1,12,ASSPEWSDYEQY